The TCR beta chain described here comes from a study of T cell changes during pregnancy in multiple sclerosis (dated by TCRdb to about 2019). Describing the broader study: The study looked at changes in the T cell repertoire across pregnancy in women with multiple sclerosis.

From the germline V gene (reference sequence), CDR1 is SEHNR and CDR2 is FQNEAQ. Taken from cysteine to phenylalanine, the CDR3 has 13 residues. The kept DNA is CDR3 alone, 39 bases in frame from the first base. V gives up 1 base and J gives up 11 bases, and the segment between their germline ends measures 14 bases. The library was made by the immunoSEQ multiplex PCR assay. TCRdb re-hosts the immuneACCESS table, in-frame sequences only. Its copies lack some clones; in the studies checked, an unresolved V gene accounts for under half of them, and the cause for the rest is not known. The sample profile shows 55,000 to 70,000 clones; just under 95% of them were found once. The ten largest clones represent approximately 0.35% of the sample. Comment on this clone: Which antigen it targets is not known. No quality values exist for individual bases; no much larger clone is one base distant.

The material sequenced was CD4+ T cells from peripheral blood mononuclear cells, taken before pregnancy. The receptor was isolated from a female donor with multiple sclerosis, enrolled in a pregnancy study. The chain joins TRBV7-9 to TRBJ1-1, with the D gene uncertain. DNA sequence: TGTGCCAGCAGCTTAGAGAGGATTTCACCGGCTTTCTTT. Translated, this gives CASSLERISPAFF.